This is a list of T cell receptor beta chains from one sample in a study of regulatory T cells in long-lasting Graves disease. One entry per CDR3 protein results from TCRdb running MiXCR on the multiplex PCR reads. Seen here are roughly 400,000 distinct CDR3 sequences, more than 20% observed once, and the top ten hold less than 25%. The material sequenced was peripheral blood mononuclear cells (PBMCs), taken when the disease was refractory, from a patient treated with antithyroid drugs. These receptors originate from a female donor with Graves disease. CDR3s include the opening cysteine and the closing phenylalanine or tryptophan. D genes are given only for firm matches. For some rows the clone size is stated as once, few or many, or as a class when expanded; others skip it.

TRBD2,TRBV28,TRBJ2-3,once,TGTGCCAGCAGTAAGCGGGATGGGGCAGATACGCAGTATTTT,CASSKRDGADTQYF
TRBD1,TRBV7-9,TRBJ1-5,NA,TGTGCCAGCAGCAACGGACAGGGTAGCAATCAGCCCCAGCATTTT,CASSNGQGSNQPQHF
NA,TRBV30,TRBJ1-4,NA,TGTGCCTGGAGTAACAGGGAGGTTGGAGAAAAACTGTTTTTT,CAWSNREVGEKLFF
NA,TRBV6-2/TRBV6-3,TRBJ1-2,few,TGTGCCAGCAGTTACTCGGGTGGGGGAATCTATGGCTACACCTTC,CASSYSGGGIYGYTF
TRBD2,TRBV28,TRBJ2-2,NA,TGTGCCAGCAGTCGTAGCGGGAGTTTGTCCACCGGGGAGCCGTTTTTT,CASSRSGSLSTGEPFF
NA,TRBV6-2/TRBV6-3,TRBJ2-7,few,TGTGCCAGCAGTTACTCAGGGAACTCCTACGAGCAGTACTTC,CASSYSGNSYEQYF
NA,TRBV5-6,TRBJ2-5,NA,TGTGCCAGCAGTCAGAGGGGTGCCCGAGGAGAGACCCAGTACTTC,CASSQRGARGETQYF
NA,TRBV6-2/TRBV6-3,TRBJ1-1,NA,TGTGCCAGCAGTTACTCCGCTGGGCTGAACACTGAAGCTTTCTTT,CASSYSAGLNTEAFF
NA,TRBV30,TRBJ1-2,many,TGTGCCTGGAGAATCAGCGACCGCTATGGCTACACCTTC,CAWRISDRYGYTF
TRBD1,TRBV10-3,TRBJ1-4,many,TGTGCCATCAGAGGGACAGGGGGTAATGAAAAACTGTTTTTT,CAIRGTGGNEKLFF
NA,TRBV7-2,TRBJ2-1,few,TGTGCCAGCAGTAAGAGCGGGCCCATTTACAATGAGCAGTTCTTC,CASSKSGPIYNEQFF
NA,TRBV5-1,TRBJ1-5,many,TGCGCCAGCAGCTCGGGCTTCGGGAATCAGCCCCAGCATTTT,CASSSGFGNQPQHF
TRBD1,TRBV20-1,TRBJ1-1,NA,TGCAGTGCTAGACAGGGGGCCGGTGAAGCTTTCTTT,CSARQGAGEAFF
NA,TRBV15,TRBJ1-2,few,TGTGCCACCAGCAGAGATGTCGACGGAAGTGGCTACACCTTC,CATSRDVDGSGYTF